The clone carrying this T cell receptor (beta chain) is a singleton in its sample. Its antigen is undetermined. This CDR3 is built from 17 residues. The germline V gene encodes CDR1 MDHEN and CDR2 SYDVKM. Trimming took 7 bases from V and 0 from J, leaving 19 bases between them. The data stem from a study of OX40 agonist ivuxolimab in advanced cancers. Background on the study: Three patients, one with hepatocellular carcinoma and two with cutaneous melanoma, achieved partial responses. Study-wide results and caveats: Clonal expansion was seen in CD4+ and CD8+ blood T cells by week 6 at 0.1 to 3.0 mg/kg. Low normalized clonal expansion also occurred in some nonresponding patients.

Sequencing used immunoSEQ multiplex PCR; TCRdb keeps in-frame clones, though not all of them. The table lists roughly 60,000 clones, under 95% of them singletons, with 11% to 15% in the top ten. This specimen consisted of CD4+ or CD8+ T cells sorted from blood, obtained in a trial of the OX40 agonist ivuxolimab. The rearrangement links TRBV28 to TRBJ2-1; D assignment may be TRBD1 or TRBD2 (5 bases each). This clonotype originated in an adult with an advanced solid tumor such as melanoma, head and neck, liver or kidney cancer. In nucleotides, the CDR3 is TGTGCCAGCAACAGCCTCCGGGGCGGTGGCTCCTACAATGAGCAGTTCTTC. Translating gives CASNSLRGGGSYNEQFF.